The 15 T cell receptor beta chains below were found in one sample sequenced in a study of OX40 agonist ivuxolimab in advanced cancers. Library preparation was by the immunoSEQ multiplex PCR assay. TCRdb holds this immuneACCESS table with in-frame rearrangements only. Some clones are missing; in checked studies, unresolved V genes explain under half, and the rest has no known cause. The sample table shows about 83,000 clones, and roughly nine tenths are seen once. The biggest ten clones account for 8.4% of the sample. Specimen: CD4+ or CD8+ T cells sorted from blood, collected in a trial of the OX40 agonist ivuxolimab. These receptors were taken from an adult with an advanced solid tumor such as melanoma, head and neck, liver or kidney cancer.

This rearrangement joins TRBV9 to TRBJ2-7; D is possibly TRBD1 (6 bases). V lost 0 bases and J lost 5, with 12 bases in between. CDR1 SGDLS and CDR2 YYNGEE come from the germline V gene. The CDR3 contains 14 residues. In DNA, the CDR3 is TGTGCCAGCAGCGTAGAGGCAGGGGATAACGAGCAGTACTTC. It translates to CASSVEAGDNEQYF.

This chain uses TRBV29-1 with TRBJ2-3; TRBD2 matches 10 bases. Trimming removed 5 bases from V and 11 bases from J; junction bases left unmatched: 10. The CDR3 extends over 13 amino acids. The germline CDR1 and CDR2 sequences are SQVTM and ANQGSEA. DNA of the CDR3: TGCAGCGTTTTCCTAGCGGGAGCAATGCGGCAGTATTTT. Amino acid sequence: CSVFLAGAMRQYF.

The chain recombines TRBV6-6 with TRBJ2-1, with a weak D call TRBD1 (5 bases). The CDR3 loop spans 16 amino acids. Germline loops: CDR1 MNHNY, CDR2 SVGAGI (reference sequence). Between the trimmed V and J ends, which lost 4 bases and 0 bases, there was a span of 13 bases. DNA of the CDR3: TGTGCCAGCAGTTCCCCCTACAGGAGCTCCTACAATGAGCAGTTCTTC. Translated: CASSSPYRSSYNEQFF.

The chain uses TRBV13 and TRBJ1-5; 9 bases match TRBD1. The germline CDR1 and CDR2 sequences are PRHDT and FYEKMQ (reference sequence). This CDR3 comprises 15 residues. V lost 5 bases, J lost 2 bases, and 4 bases stayed unmatched. The chain's CDR3 is CASSEQGAGNQPQHF. The DNA for the CDR3 is TGTGCCAGCAGCGAACAGGGGGCTGGCAATCAGCCCCAGCATTTT.

In its sample, this clone was seen a few times. DNA of the CDR3: TGTGCCATCAGTGACAGGACGAACACTGAAGCTTTCTTT. Its translation: CAISDRTNTEAFF. The chain employs TRBV10-3 and TRBJ1-1; D is uncertain. CDR1 is ENHRY, CDR2 SYGVKD, per germline. V lost 3 bases and J lost 1, with 6 bases in between. CDR3 size: 13 residues.

The V call is TRBV15, the J call TRBJ2-7; D tentatively reads TRBD1 or TRBD2 (5 bases each). The V end lost 0 bases, the J end lost 4 bases, and 25 bases lay between the germline ends. Germline lookup yields CDR1 LNHNV and CDR2 YYDKDF (reference sequence). The CDR3 totals 19 residues. The CDR3: CATSRDRLEGPKDTYEQYV. CDR3 bases: TGTGCCACCAGCAGAGATCGACTCGAGGGGCCGAAGGACACTTACGAGCAGTACGTC.

The rearrangement links TRBV28 to TRBJ2-1, with TRBD2 identical over 10 bases. CDR3 size: 17 residues. Trimming cost V 6 bases and J 3 bases; bases outside gene matches: 11. Looked up from germline, CDR1 is MDHEN and CDR2 is SYDVKM. CDR3 nucleotide sequence: TGTGCCAGCAGACAACCCTCTAGCGGGAGACTCTACAATGAGCAGTTCTTC. Protein sequence: CASRQPSSGRLYNEQFF.

The V and J genes are TRBV27 and TRBJ2-2; D uncertain. The CDR3 contains 12 residues. V was cut by 8 bases and J by 3 bases, with 7 bases left in between. Germline V gives CDR1 MNHEY, CDR2 SMNVEV (reference sequence). In DNA form, the CDR3 reads TGTGCCAGCCTGTTAGACACCGGGGAGCTGTTTTTT. Translated, it gives CASLLDTGELFF.

The chain combines TRBV28 with TRBJ2-7, with D unresolved. Trimming shortened V by 3 bases and J by 5 bases, and 11 bases separated the two germline ends. Germline V gives CDR1 MDHEN, CDR2 SYDVKM. The CDR3 sequence is 13 residues long. CDR3 loop: CASSLEGWNEQYF. In DNA form, the CDR3 reads TGTGCCAGCAGTTTGGAAGGGTGGAACGAGCAGTACTTC. The full variable domain, with the rest looked up from reference TRBV28 and TRBJ2-7, is DVKVTQSSRYLVKRTGEKVFLECVQDMDHENMFWYRQDPGLGLRLIYFSYDVKMKEKGDIPEGYSVSREKKERFSLILESASTNQTSMYLCASSLEGWNEQYFGPGTRLTVT.

In its sample, this clone was seen once. The gene calls are TRBV19 and TRBJ1-5, with D possibly TRBD1 on 5 matching bases. Germline assignment: CDR1 LNHDA and CDR2 SQIVND (reference sequence). V was clipped by 8 bases and J by 3 bases, with 20 bases between them. There are 16 residues in the CDR3. CDR3 coding DNA: TGTGCCAGTTTACTCCGGGACGCCGTTTACAATCAGCCCCAGCATTTT. It encodes CASLLRDAVYNQPQHF.

The chain is built from TRBV19 and TRBJ1-1; D is unresolved. From germline, CDR1 is LNHDA and CDR2 SQIVND (reference sequence). The ends were cut back, 9 bases at V and 7 bases at J, with 12 bases in the middle. This CDR3 region has 11 residues. CDR3 sequence reads: CASRRTFEAFF. In nucleotides, the CDR3 is TGTGCCAGCAGAAGAACCTTTGAAGCTTTCTTT.

The rearrangement uses TRBV9 and TRBJ2-7, with 7 bases lining up with TRBD1. Germline assignment: CDR1 SGDLS and CDR2 YYNGEE. There are 13 residues in the CDR3. The junction had 5 bases not matched to a gene; V was cut back by 2 bases and J by 6 bases. CDR3 nucleotides: TGTGCCAGCAGCGTTGGGACAGACTCCGAGCAGTACGTC. Its translation is CASSVGTDSEQYV.

The gene calls are TRBV6-5 and TRBJ1-5; TRBD1 matches at 7 bases. The germline CDR1 and CDR2 sequences are MNHEY and SVGAGI. The CDR3 runs 15 residues. J lost 6 bases, V lost 6 bases, and 11 bases had no gene match. DNA for the CDR3: TGTGCCAGCAGGGTCACAGGGGCATCCAGTCAGCCCCAGCATTTT. It is translated as CASRVTGASSQPQHF.

V and J are TRBV27 and TRBJ2-1; D gene ambiguous. Looked up from germline, CDR1 is MNHEY and CDR2 is SMNVEV (reference sequence). The ends were cut back, 4 bases at V and 6 bases at J, with 10 bases in the middle. This CDR3 contains 13 residues. The CDR3 loop reads CASSYYGFNEQFF. DNA of the CDR3: TGTGCCAGCAGTTATTACGGCTTCAATGAGCAGTTCTTC.

The V call is TRBV4-1, the J call TRBJ2-1; 9 nucleotides align to TRBD2. Germline CDR1 is MGHRA and CDR2 is YSYEKL. Trimming removed 2 bases from V and 3 bases from J; junction bases left unmatched: 5. This CDR3 has 16 residues. The CDR3 sequence: CASSQRGRDIYNEQFF. The CDR3 nucleotides read TGCGCCAGCAGCCAACGCGGGAGGGACATCTACAATGAGCAGTTCTTC.